A single sample gave rise to the 32 T cell receptor beta chains below, sequenced in a study of CD8 T cells in ankylosing spondylitis. A single record per CDR3 protein comes from TCRdb applying MiXCR to the 5' RACE reads. This sample has approximately 110,000 distinct CDR3 sequences; 24% occur once, and the top ten carry approximately 13%. Sequenced sample: synovial fluid, either unsorted or a sorted T cell fraction (not recorded which). The receptor set was obtained from a male donor with ankylosing spondylitis.

The chain combines TRBV5-4 with TRBJ2-1; the D gene is possibly TRBD1 (6 bases). This CDR3 spans 15 amino acids. V dropped 0 bases and J dropped 7 bases, with 14 bases sitting between them. CDR1 SGHNT and CDR2 YYREEE come from the germline V gene (reference sequence). The CDR3 sequence is CASSLASHQGNEQFF. The CDR3 DNA reads as TGTGCCAGCAGCTTGGCCTCACACCAGGGGAATGAGCAGTTCTTC. Looking up the rest from reference TRBV5-4 and TRBJ2-1 gives the full variable domain: ETGVTQSPTHLIKTRGQQVTLRCSSQSGHNTVSWYQQALGQGPQFIFQYYREEENGRGNFPPRFSGLQFPNYSSELNVNALELDDSALYLCASSLASHQGNEQFFGPGTRLTVL.

This clonotype showed up just a few times. The CDR3 DNA sequence: TGCAGCGTTGTCCTAGCGGGTCGCTCCTACAATGAGCAGTTCTTC. This sequence encodes CSVVLAGRSYNEQFF. The V gene is TRBV29-1, the J gene TRBJ2-1; 8 positions agree with TRBD2. The V segment lost 4 bases and the J segment 0 bases; nucleotides outside the gene matches: 5. Germline CDR1 is SQVTM and CDR2 is ANQGSEA. The CDR3 extends over 15 amino acids.

The chain couples TRBV27 to TRBJ1-1; tentatively, D is TRBD1 (5 bases). The CDR3 spans 16 residues. Germline CDR1 and CDR2: MNHEY and SMNVEV (reference sequence). Trimming left V 6 bases short and J 5 bases short, with 22 bases between. The DNA for the CDR3 is TGTGCCAGCAGCCTCCAGGGAAGGGGCGCGTGGACTGAAGCTTTCTTT. Encoded protein: CASSLQGRGAWTEAFF.

This clonotype turned up a few times. This sequence joins TRBV4-1 and TRBJ1-1; TRBD1 is a possible D gene (6 bases). Germline values: CDR1 MGHRA, CDR2 YSYEKL. CDR3 size: 13 residues. V lost 1 base, J lost 9 bases, and 12 bases lay in between. CDR3 amino acids: CASSQGTRGKAFF. DNA of the CDR3: TGCGCCAGCAGCCAAGGGACTAGGGGGAAAGCTTTCTTT.

The J gene is TRBJ2-7, the V gene TRBV5-1, with TRBD2 identical over 7 bases. The CDR3 runs 15 residues. The V gene's germline CDR1 is SGHRS and CDR2 YFSETQ. The junction had 5 bases not matched to a gene; V was cut back by 0 bases and J by 2 bases. The CDR3 here is CASSLVWGGTYEQYF. The CDR3 nucleotides read TGCGCCAGCAGCTTGGTTTGGGGGGGAACCTACGAGCAGTACTTC. The complete variable domain, with remaining parts taken from reference TRBV5-1 and TRBJ2-7, reads KAGVTQTPRYLIKTRGQQVTLSCSPISGHRSVSWYQQTPGQGLQFLFEYFSETQRNKGNFPGRFSGRQFSNSRSEMNVSTLELGDSALYLCASSLVWGGTYEQYFGPGTRLTVT.

The chain is built from TRBV30 and TRBJ1-2, with 8 bases lining up with TRBD1. Per the germline V gene, CDR1 is GTSNPN and CDR2 is SVGIG (reference sequence). The CDR3 runs to 13 residues. The V gene end was trimmed by 2 bases and the J gene end by 8 bases; junction bases not matched to a gene: 7. As DNA, the CDR3 is TGTGCCTGGAGTATAACCAGGGGGCAAGGCTACACCTTC. Its protein product is CAWSITRGQGYTF.

V is TRBV4-1 and J is TRBJ1-2, with D perhaps matching TRBD1 (6 bases). Germline lookup yields CDR1 MGHRA and CDR2 YSYEKL. This CDR3 is built from 14 residues. Trimming removed 6 bases at V and 0 bases at J, with 11 bases between. The CDR3 coding sequence is TGCGCCAGCAGACCGGGACAAACTAACTATGGCTACACCTTC. Protein: CASRPGQTNYGYTF.

The chain has TRBV11-3 and TRBJ1-1; D is unresolved. Germline V gives CDR1 SGHNT, CDR2 YENEEA. V gave up 5 bases and J gave up 7 bases, with 11 bases separating them. The CDR3 loop spans 12 amino acids. The CDR3 is CASSPGLFEAFF. The DNA of the CDR3 is TGTGCCAGCAGCCCAGGACTCTTTGAAGCTTTCTTT. The full variable domain, its missing parts supplied by reference TRBV11-3 and TRBJ1-1, is EAGVVQSPRYKIIEKKQPVAFWCNPISGHNTLYWYLQNLGQGPELLIRYENEEAVDDSQLPKDRFSAERLKGVDSTLKIQPAELGDSAVYLCASSPGLFEAFFGQGTRLTVV.

This clonotype was detected many times. This CDR3 reads CATSRDMDLSNQPQHF. The CDR3 coding sequence is TGTGCCACCAGCAGGGATATGGACCTAAGCAATCAGCCCCAGCATTTT. The rearrangement uses TRBV15 and TRBJ1-5, with D unresolved. The CDR3 consists of 16 residues. Deletions cut 3 bases from V and 1 base from J, with 13 bases between. From germline, CDR1 is LNHNV and CDR2 YYDKDF (reference sequence).

The chain links TRBV2 to TRBJ2-2; 7 positions match TRBD1. Trimming took 8 bases from V and 5 from J; bases not matched to a gene: 8. The CDR3 covers 14 residues. The germline V gene has CDR1 SNHLY and CDR2 FYNNEI. The CDR3 sequence is CASHRGKLTGELFF. The DNA of the CDR3 is TGTGCCAGCCACAGGGGAAAACTAACCGGGGAGCTGTTTTTT.

This clonotype was seen a few times. The gene calls are TRBV25-1 and TRBJ2-1, with D possibly being TRBD2 (6 bases). Germline V CDR1 and CDR2: MGHDK, SYGVNS. The V and J ends lost 5 bases and 7 bases respectively, with 15 bases between them. The CDR3 sequence is 14 residues long. DNA of the CDR3: TGTGCCAGCAGTCCCGGGGGAGGTGAGAATGAGCAGTTCTTC. It encodes CASSPGGGENEQFF.

The V call is TRBV18, the J call TRBJ1-1; D possibly corresponds to TRBD1 (5 bases). Germline assignment: CDR1 KGHSH and CDR2 LQKENI. The CDR3 runs to 11 residues. Deletions cut 3 bases from V and 10 bases from J, with 9 bases between. The chain's CDR3 is CASSPGRGAFF. CDR3 DNA: TGTGCCAGCTCACCCGGGAGGGGAGCTTTCTTT.

The J gene is TRBJ2-1, the V gene TRBV18; the D gene is possibly TRBD1 (6 bases). The length of the CDR3 is 14 residues. The V end lost 0 bases, the J end lost 9 bases, and 12 bases lay between the germline ends. Germline lookup yields CDR1 KGHSH and CDR2 LQKENI. This CDR3 is CASSPPLGGGEQFF. The DNA of the CDR3 is TGTGCCAGCTCACCACCTCTTGGGGGCGGTGAGCAGTTCTTC.

This clonotype was picked up a small number of times. The chain couples TRBV12-3 or TRBV12-4 to TRBJ2-2; 8 nucleotides align to TRBD1. J gave up 2 bases and V 5 bases, and 7 bases lay outside the gene matches. The CDR3 has 16 residues. CDR3 sequence reads: CASSLWTGLNTGELFF. CDR3 coding DNA: TGTGCCAGCAGTCTGTGGACAGGGCTTAACACCGGGGAGCTGTTTTTT.

This chain joins TRBV20-1 and TRBJ1-2; 8 positions match TRBD1. J lost 10 bases, V lost 5 bases, and 3 bases had no gene match. Germline V gene sequence: CDR1 DFQATT, CDR2 SNEGSKA (reference sequence). This CDR3 spans 10 amino acids. CDR3 nucleotide sequence: TGCAGTGCTGGGGGACAGGTCTACACCTTC. Its translation is CSAGGQVYTF.

This clonotype was picked up a small number of times. This chain joins TRBV7-6 and TRBJ2-3, with D perhaps matching TRBD2 (6 bases). Germline V lookup: CDR1 SGHVS, CDR2 FNYEAQ. Trimming pared 0 bases from V and 2 bases from J, leaving 18 bases between. The CDR3 is 18 amino acids. In nucleotides, the CDR3 is TGTGCCAGCAGCTTAGCGGATTGGGGACTCGCTAACACAGATACGCAGTATTTT. Translated: CASSLADWGLANTDTQYF. The whole variable domain, remainder taken from reference TRBV7-6 and TRBJ2-3, is GAGVSQSPRYKVTKRGQDVALRCDPISGHVSLYWYRQALGQGPEFLTYFNYEAQQDKSGLPNDRFSAERPEGSISTLTIQRTEQRDSAMYRCASSLADWGLANTDTQYFGPGTRLTVL.

V usage is TRBV20-1 and J usage is TRBJ2-3; 12 nucleotides match TRBD2. Germline CDR1 reads DFQATT; CDR2 reads SNEGSKA (reference sequence). CDR3 length: 16 amino acids. Trimming cost V 0 bases and J 6 bases; bases outside gene matches: 7. CDR3 in amino acids: CSARDTTSGSQDTQYF. CDR3 bases: TGCAGTGCTAGAGATACGACTAGCGGGAGTCAGGATACGCAGTATTTT.

The chain carries TRBV19 and TRBJ2-1; the D is unclear. The CDR3 loop spans 11 amino acids. Germline V lookup: CDR1 LNHDA, CDR2 SQIVND (reference sequence). V was cut by 0 bases and J by 12 bases, with 6 bases left in between. The CDR3 coding sequence is TGTGCCAGTAGTATAGAGTATGGGCAGTTCTTC. Its translation is CASSIEYGQFF.

The chain links TRBV20-1 to TRBJ2-5, with 7 bases matching TRBD2. V lost 4 bases to trimming and J lost 2 bases; unmatched junction nucleotides: 4. CDR1 is DFQATT and CDR2 is SNEGSKA in the germline V gene (reference sequence). CDR3 length: 13 amino acids. The CDR3 loop is CSAILAAQETQYF. Written as DNA, the CDR3 is TGCAGTGCTATCCTAGCGGCTCAAGAGACCCAGTACTTC.

The V and J genes are TRBV2 and TRBJ2-7, with D possibly being TRBD1 (7 bases). Germline V lookup: CDR1 SNHLY, CDR2 FYNNEI. With 6 bases removed from V and 2 bases from J, the gap between germline ends came to 23 bases. CDR3 length equals 17 residues. The CDR3 DNA is TGTGCCAGCAGAGAACAGGGGTTTGGAACGGGAGCCTACGAGCAGTACTTC. This sequence encodes CASREQGFGTGAYEQYF.

This clonotype has ten or more counts. The chain recombines TRBV28 with TRBJ1-1, with D unclear. V gave up 3 bases and J gave up 2 bases, with 10 bases separating them. CDR3 length equals 14 residues. CDR1 is MDHEN and CDR2 is SYDVKM in the germline V gene. CDR3 coding DNA: TGTGCCAGCAGTTTTGGCAGAGATAACACTGAAGCTTTCTTT. Amino acids: CASSFGRDNTEAFF.

The V gene is TRBV7-2, the J gene TRBJ2-7; D not certain. V dropped 3 bases and J dropped 3 bases, with 15 bases sitting between them. The CDR3 runs to 15 residues. Germline CDR1 is SGHTA and CDR2 is FQGNSA. The chain's CDR3 is CASSLAASPNYEQYV. In DNA, the CDR3 is TGTGCCAGCAGCTTGGCAGCCTCCCCCAACTACGAGCAGTACGTC.

This clonotype was detected only a few times. The chain uses TRBV10-3 and TRBJ2-1; TRBD2 is a possible D gene (6 bases). Germline V CDR1 and CDR2: ENHRY, SYGVKD. The CDR3 is 14 residues long. Trimming left V 10 bases short and J 6 bases short, with 19 bases between. CDR3 coding DNA: TGTGCCACCAGACTAGGGCGCAGTTCCAATGAGCAGTTCTTC. It encodes CATRLGRSSNEQFF.

This clonotype was counted ten times or more. Written as DNA, the CDR3 is TGTGCCAGCAGCCCGCGACACAGTAAGAACACCGGGGAGCTGTTTTTT. Amino acids: CASSPRHSKNTGELFF. V and J are TRBV3-1 and TRBJ2-2; no clear D. With 4 bases removed from V and 1 base from J, the gap between germline ends came to 13 bases. The CDR3 has 16 residues. From germline, CDR1 is LGHDT and CDR2 YNNKEL (reference sequence).

This clonotype was found a few times. The chain is built from TRBV29-1 and TRBJ1-2, with D tentatively TRBD1 (5 bases). Per germline, CDR1 SQVTM and CDR2 ANQGSEA. The CDR3 has 13 amino acids. The V end lost 4 bases, the J end lost 3 bases, and 12 bases lay between the germline ends. CDR3 region: CSVGGLTYYGYTF. CDR3 coding DNA: TGCAGCGTTGGGGGGTTAACCTACTATGGCTACACCTTC.

The chain recombines TRBV10-3 with TRBJ2-5, with D perhaps matching TRBD1 (5 bases). The germline gives CDR1 ENHRY, CDR2 SYGVKD. The V gene lost 3 bases and the J gene lost 2 bases, with 16 bases spanning the gap. The CDR3 is made up of 16 amino acids. The CDR3 here is CAISDPIGHGQETQYF. As DNA, the CDR3 is TGTGCCATCAGTGACCCAATTGGACACGGACAAGAGACCCAGTACTTC.

The chain uses TRBV10-3 and TRBJ2-5; the match to TRBD2 covers 7 bases. The germline V gene encodes CDR1 ENHRY and CDR2 SYGVKD. V lost 7 bases and J lost 4; bases outside the gene matches: 12. The CDR3 sequence is 15 residues long. CDR3 bases: TGTGCCATCAACTCGGGCCAGGGAGGGAGAGAGACCCAGTACTTC. Amino acid sequence: CAINSGQGGRETQYF.

There are a few counts of this clonotype. The chain joins TRBV2 to TRBJ2-1; D is possibly TRBD2 (6 bases). Germline V gene lookup returns CDR1 SNHLY and CDR2 FYNNEI. There are 15 residues in the CDR3. V was trimmed by 3 bases and J by 0 bases, leaving 9 bases between them. The chain's CDR3 is CASSEVGGSYNEQFF. CDR3 nucleotides: TGTGCCAGCAGTGAGGTGGGAGGCTCCTACAATGAGCAGTTCTTC.

The chain uses TRBV9 and TRBJ2-1; possibly TRBD2 for D (5 bases). The CDR3 has 16 residues. CDR1 is SGDLS, CDR2 YYNGEE, per germline. Trimming left V 0 bases short and J 0 bases short, with 10 bases between. Here the CDR3 DNA reads TGTGCCAGCAGCGTAGGGATAAGCGGCTCCTACAATGAGCAGTTCTTC. It specifies CASSVGISGSYNEQFF.

This chain uses TRBV11-3 with TRBJ2-1; D might be TRBD2 (5 bases). The ends were cut back, 1 base at V and 5 bases at J, with 15 bases in the middle. The length of the CDR3 is 16 residues. From germline, CDR1 is SGHNT and CDR2 YENEEA. The CDR3 here is CASSLVGGRTHNEQFF. The CDR3 coding sequence is TGTGCCAGCAGCTTAGTCGGCGGGCGGACCCACAATGAGCAGTTCTTC.

Points on this clonotype: Since a much larger clone is just one base distant, this may be a read error. The chain couples TRBV20-1 to TRBJ1-1; D possibly corresponds to TRBD1 (5 bases). The CDR3 consists of 13 residues. V was trimmed by 8 bases and J by 5 bases, leaving 18 bases between them. In germline, CDR1 is DFQATT, CDR2 SNEGSKA (reference sequence). CDR3 nucleotides: TGCAGTTCAGCGGGACTCAGAGAGACTGAAGCTTTCTTT. This encodes CSSAGLRETEAFF.

This sequence joins TRBV6-1 and TRBJ2-1; tentative D call: TRBD1 (6 bases). CDR1 and CDR2 from the germline V gene are MNHNS and SASEGT. Trimming took 5 bases from V and 1 from J, leaving 12 bases between them. This CDR3 has 15 amino acids. DNA for the CDR3: TGTGCCAGCAGTACAGGGTCGGTATCCTACAATGAGCAGTTCTTC. It is translated as CASSTGSVSYNEQFF.